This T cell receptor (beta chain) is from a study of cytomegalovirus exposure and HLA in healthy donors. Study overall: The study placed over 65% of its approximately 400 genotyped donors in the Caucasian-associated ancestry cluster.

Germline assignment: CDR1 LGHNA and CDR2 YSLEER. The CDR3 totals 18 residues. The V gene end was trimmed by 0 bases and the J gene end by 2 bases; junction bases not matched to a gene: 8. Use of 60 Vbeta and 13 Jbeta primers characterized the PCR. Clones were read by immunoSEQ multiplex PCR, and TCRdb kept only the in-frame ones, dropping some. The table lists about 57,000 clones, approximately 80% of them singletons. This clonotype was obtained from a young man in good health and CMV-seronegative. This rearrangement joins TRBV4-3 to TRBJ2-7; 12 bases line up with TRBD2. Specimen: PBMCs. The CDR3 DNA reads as TGCGCCAGCAGCCAAGAAATGGGAACTAGCGGGAGGACCTACGAGCAGTACTTC. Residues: CASSQEMGTSGRTYEQYF.